This T cell receptor beta chain was identified in a study of blood T cell repertoires in COVID-19. The wider study: PBMCs, B-cell-depleted T cells, or T cells were the source of the cDNA or gDNA that made up the material.

Sequencing used immunoSEQ multiplex PCR; TCRdb keeps in-frame clones, though not all of them. The sample carries about 310,000 clones, about 90% recorded once. In germline, CDR1 is SGHAT, CDR2 FQNNGV. V was pared by 7 bases and J by 3 bases, with 16 bases between. The CDR3 spans 14 residues. While infection was still active, Seattle patients were enrolled and then followed longitudinally. Sequences were obtained from peripheral blood. The V and J genes are TRBV11-2 and TRBJ2-7, with D possibly being TRBD1 (5 bases). The TCR originated in a woman in her forties with COVID-19, enrolled during active disease. As DNA, the CDR3 is TGTGCCAGCACCGGTGAAGGGGCCGGCTACGAGCAGTACTTC. Translating it yields CASTGEGAGYEQYF. The full variable domain, in which reference TRBV11-2 and TRBJ2-7 provide the parts outside the CDR3, is EAGVAQSPRYKIIEKRQSVAFWCNPISGHATLYWYQQILGQGPKLLIQFQNNGVVDDSQLPKDRFSAERLKGVDSTLKIQPAKLEDSAVYLCASTGEGAGYEQYFGPGTRLTVT.